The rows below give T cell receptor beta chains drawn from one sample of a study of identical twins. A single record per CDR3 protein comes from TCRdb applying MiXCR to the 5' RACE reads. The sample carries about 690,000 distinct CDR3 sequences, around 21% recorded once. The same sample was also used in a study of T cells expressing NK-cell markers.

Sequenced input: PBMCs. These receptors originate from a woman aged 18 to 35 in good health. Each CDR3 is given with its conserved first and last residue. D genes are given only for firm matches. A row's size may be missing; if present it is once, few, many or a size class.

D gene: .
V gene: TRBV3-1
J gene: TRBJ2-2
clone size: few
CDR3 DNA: TGTGCCAGCAGCCCTCACTCGACAGTAAACACCGGGGAGCTGTTTTTT
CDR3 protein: CASSPHSTVNTGELFF

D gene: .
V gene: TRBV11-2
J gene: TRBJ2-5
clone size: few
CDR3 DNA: TGTGCCAGCAGCTTACTAGGACAGTGGACAGAGACCCAGTACTTC
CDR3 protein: CASSLLGQWTETQYF

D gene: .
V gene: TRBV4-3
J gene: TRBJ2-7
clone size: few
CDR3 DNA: TGCGCCAGCAGCCAAGATGCAGCCAGGGGTAGGAACGAGCAGTACTTC
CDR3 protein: CASSQDAARGRNEQYF

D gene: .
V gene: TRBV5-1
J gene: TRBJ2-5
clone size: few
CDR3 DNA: TGCGCCTCTCGGGCGGCACCTGAAGAGACCCAGTACTTC
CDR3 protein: CASRAAPEETQYF

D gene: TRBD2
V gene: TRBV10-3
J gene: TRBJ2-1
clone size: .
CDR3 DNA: TGTGCCACAGGGTACAGCGGGGAAAATGAGCAGTTCTTC
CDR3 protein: CATGYSGENEQFF

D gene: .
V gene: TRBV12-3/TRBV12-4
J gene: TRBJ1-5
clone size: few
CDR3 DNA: TGTGCCAGCAGTTCTAGGGAATTGGGCAATCAGCCCCAGCATTTT
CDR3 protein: CASSSRELGNQPQHF

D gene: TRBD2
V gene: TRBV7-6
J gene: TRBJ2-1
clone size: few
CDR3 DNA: TGTGCCAGCAGCTTTTTGACTAGCGGGAGTTTCGATGAGCAGTTCTTC
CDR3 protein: CASSFLTSGSFDEQFF

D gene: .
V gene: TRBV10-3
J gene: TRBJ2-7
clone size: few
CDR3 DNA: TGTGCCATCAGTGAGAACCGGATATATGAGCAGTACTTC
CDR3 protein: CAISENRIYEQYF

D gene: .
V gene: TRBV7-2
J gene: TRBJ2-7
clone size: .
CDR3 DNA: TGTGCCAGCAGCTTAAAGGACAGCCTCCTGGAGCAGTACTTC
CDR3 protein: CASSLKDSLLEQYF

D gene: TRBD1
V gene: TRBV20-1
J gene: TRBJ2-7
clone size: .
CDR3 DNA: TGCAGTGCCGGGGACAGGCTAACCTACGAGCAGTACTTC
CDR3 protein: CSAGDRLTYEQYF

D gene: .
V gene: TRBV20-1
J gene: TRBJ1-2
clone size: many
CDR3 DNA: TGCAGTGCTAGAGATCGGTCTGGCTATGGCTACACCTTC
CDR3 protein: CSARDRSGYGYTF

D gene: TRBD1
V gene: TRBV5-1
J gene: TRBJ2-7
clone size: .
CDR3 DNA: TGCGCCAGCAGCCCCGGGACAGGGAGGGACGAGCAGTACTTC
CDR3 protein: CASSPGTGRDEQYF

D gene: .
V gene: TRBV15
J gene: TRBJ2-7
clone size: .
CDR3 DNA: TGTGCCACCAGCAGAGCCCTATATTTAGGGCAGTACTTC
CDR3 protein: CATSRALYLGQYF

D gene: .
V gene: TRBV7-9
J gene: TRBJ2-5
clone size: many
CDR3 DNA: TGTGCCAGCAGCTGGGGGGCGACTAGTAGCGGAGAGACCCAGTACTTC
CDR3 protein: CASSWGATSSGETQYF

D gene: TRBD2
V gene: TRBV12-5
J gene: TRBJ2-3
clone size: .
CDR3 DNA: TGTGCTAGTGGTTTGGCGGGACTAGCGGGTTCAGTCTTGTGGACGCAGTATTTT
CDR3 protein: CASGLAGLAGSVLWTQYF

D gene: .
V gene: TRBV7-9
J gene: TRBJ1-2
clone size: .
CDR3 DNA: TGTGCCAGCAGCAAGACTGTTATGGATGGCTACACCTTC
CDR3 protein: CASSKTVMDGYTF

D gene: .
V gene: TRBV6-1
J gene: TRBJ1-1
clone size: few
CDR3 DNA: TGTGCCAGCATGCTACCTGGGGACTGGGCGAACACTGAAGCTTTCTTT
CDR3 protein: CASMLPGDWANTEAFF

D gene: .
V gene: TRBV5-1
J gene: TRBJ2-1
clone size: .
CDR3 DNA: TGCGCCAGCAGAATCATCGCCAATGAGCAGTTCTTC
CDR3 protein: CASRIIANEQFF

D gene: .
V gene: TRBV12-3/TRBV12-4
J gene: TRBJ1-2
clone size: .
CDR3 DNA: TGTGCCAGCAGTTTTTCGGGTTTCATCTACACCTTC
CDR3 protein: CASSFSGFIYTF

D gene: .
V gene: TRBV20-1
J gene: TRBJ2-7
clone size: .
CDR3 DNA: TGCAGTGCGACACAACGGCAGGGGTTGTACGAGCAGTACTTC
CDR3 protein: CSATQRQGLYEQYF

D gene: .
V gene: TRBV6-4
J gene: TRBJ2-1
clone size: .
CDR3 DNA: TGTGCCGGCACCTACAATGAGCAGTTCTTC
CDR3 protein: CAGTYNEQFF

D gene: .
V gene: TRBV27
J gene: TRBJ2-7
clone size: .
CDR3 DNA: TGTGCCAGCAGTTTATATGTCGACAAATCCTACGAGCAGTACTTC
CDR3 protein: CASSLYVDKSYEQYF

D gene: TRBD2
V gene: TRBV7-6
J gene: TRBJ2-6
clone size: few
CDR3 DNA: TGTGCCAGCAGCTTAGTCCCGGGGGGATCTGGGGCCAACGTCCTGACTTTC
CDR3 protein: CASSLVPGGSGANVLTF

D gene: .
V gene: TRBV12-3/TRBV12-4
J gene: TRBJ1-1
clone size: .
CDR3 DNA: TGTGGGAACAGTTTGGTGGGAGCTGAAGCTTTCTTT
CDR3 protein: CGNSLVGAEAFF

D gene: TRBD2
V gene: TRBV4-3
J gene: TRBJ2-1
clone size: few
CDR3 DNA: TGCGCCAGCAGCCCCCGACCGACTACTAGCGGATCCTACAATGAGCAGTTCTTC
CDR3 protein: CASSPRPTTSGSYNEQFF

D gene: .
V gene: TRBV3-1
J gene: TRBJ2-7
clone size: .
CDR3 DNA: TGTGCCAGCAGCCGGATCTTCTACGAGCAGTACTTC
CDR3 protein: CASSRIFYEQYF

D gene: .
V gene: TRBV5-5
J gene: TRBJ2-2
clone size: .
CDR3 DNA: TGTGCCAGCAGCTTTCTCGGGGCGAACACCGGGGAGCTGTTTTTT
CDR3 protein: CASSFLGANTGELFF

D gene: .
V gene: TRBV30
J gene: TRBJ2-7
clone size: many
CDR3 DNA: TGTGCCTGGAGTGACAACTACGAGCAGTACTTC
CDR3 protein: CAWSDNYEQYF

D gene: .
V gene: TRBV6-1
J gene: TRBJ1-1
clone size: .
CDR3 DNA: TGTGCCAGCAGTGATTACCGAAATTACGTGAACACTGAAGCTTTCTTT
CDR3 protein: CASSDYRNYVNTEAFF

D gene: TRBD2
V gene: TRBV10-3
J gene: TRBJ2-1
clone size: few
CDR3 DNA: TGTGCCATCAGTACTGCTAGCGGGAGCGACAATGAGCAGTTCTTC
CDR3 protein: CAISTASGSDNEQFF

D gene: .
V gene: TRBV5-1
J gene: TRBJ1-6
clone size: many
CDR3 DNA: TGCGCCAGCAGCTTTGAGTCTCCGGGTTCACCCCTCCACTTT
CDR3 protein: CASSFESPGSPLHF

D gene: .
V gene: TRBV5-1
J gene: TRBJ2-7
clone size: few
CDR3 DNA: TGCGCCAGCAGCTTGGATTTTAATTACGAGCAGTACTTC
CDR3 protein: CASSLDFNYEQYF

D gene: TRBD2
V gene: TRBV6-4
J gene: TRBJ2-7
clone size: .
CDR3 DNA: TGTGCCAGCAGTAGGGAAAAGGGACTAGCCAACTACGAGCAGTACTTC
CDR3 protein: CASSREKGLANYEQYF

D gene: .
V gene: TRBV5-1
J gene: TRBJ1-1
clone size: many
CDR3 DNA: TGCGCCAGCACCCCGGCAGGGGTGCGGAACACTGAAGCTTTCTTT
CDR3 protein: CASTPAGVRNTEAFF

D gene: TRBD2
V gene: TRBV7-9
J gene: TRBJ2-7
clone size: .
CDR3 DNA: TGTGCCAGCAGCCTAACTAGCGGGCCAAGCTCCTACGAGCAGTACTTC
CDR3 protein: CASSLTSGPSSYEQYF

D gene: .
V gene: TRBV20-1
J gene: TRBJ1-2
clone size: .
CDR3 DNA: TGCAGTGCTAGGGAGACTGACTTTGGCTACACCTTC
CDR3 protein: CSARETDFGYTF

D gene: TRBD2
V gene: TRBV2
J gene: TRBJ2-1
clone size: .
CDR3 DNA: TGTGCCAGCAGTAGGACTAGCGGGCACAATGAGCAGTTCTTC
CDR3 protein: CASSRTSGHNEQFF

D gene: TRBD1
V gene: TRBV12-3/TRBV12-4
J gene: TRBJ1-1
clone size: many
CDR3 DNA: TGTGCCAGCACCTGGACAGGGAGGAACACTGAAGCTTTCTTT
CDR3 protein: CASTWTGRNTEAFF

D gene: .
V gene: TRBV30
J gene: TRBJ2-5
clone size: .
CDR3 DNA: TGTGCCTGGAGTGGGGGGTACCAAGAGACCCAGTACTTC
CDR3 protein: CAWSGGYQETQYF

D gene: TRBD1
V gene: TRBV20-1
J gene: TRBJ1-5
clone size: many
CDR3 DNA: TGCAGTGCTAGCAGGGGGGATCAGCCCCAGCATTTT
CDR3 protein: CSASRGDQPQHF

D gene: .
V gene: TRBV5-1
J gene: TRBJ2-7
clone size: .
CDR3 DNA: TGCGCCAGCAGCTTGGCCGGGACAGCGGGAGATGGGTACGAGCAGTACTTC
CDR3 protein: CASSLAGTAGDGYEQYF

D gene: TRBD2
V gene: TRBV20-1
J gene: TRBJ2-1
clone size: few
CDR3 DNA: TGCAGTGCTATCTCTAGCGGGGGACCCTACAATGAGCAGTTCTTC
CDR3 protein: CSAISSGGPYNEQFF

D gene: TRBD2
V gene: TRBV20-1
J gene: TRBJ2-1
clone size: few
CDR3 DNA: TGCAGTGCTAGAGATCTGGGACTAGCGGGAGGGCCCAATGAGCAGTTCTTC
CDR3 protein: CSARDLGLAGGPNEQFF

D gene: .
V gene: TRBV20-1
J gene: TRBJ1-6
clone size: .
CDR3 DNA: TGCAGTGCTATGGTCGGCGGGGGCTATAATTCACCCCTCCACTTT
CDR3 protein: CSAMVGGGYNSPLHF

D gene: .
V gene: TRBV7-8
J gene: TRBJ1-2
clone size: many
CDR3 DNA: TGTGCCAGCAGCTTAAGATTCACTCTAAGGGGCTACACCTTC
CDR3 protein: CASSLRFTLRGYTF

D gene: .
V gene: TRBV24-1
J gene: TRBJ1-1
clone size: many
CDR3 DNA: TGTGCCACCAGTGATTTTCAGGACCTTTTTAACACTGAAGCTTTCTTT
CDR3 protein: CATSDFQDLFNTEAFF

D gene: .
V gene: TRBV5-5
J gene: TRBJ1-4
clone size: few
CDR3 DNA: TGTGCCAGCAGTTTAGACAGGCCAACTAATGAAAAACTGTTTTTT
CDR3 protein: CASSLDRPTNEKLFF

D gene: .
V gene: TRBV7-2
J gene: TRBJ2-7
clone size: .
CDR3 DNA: TGTGCCAGCAGCTTATTGGGGGAGCCGACGGACGAGCAGTACTTC
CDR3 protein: CASSLLGEPTDEQYF

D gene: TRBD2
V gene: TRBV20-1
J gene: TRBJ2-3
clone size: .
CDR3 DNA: TGCAGTGCTAGGGTAACCGGGACTAGTGCCCTGACAGATACGCAGTATTTT
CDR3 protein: CSARVTGTSALTDTQYF

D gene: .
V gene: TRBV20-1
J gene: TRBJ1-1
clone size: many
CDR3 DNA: TGCAGTGCTAGAAGGTCTGGGAACACTGAAGCTTTCTTT
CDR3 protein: CSARRSGNTEAFF

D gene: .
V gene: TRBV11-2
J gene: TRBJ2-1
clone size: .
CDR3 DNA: TGTGCCAGCAGCCCCCTGGAGGGGTTTGGTGAGCAGTTCTTC
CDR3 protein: CASSPLEGFGEQFF

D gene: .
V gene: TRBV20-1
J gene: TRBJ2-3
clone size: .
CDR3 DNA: TGCAGTGCTAGGGCCGGGACTCGATTCACAGATACGCAGTATTTT
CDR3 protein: CSARAGTRFTDTQYF

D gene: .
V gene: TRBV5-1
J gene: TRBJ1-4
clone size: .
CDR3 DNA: TGCGCCAGCAGCTTGGATGGCGAAAAACTGTTTTTT
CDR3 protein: CASSLDGEKLFF

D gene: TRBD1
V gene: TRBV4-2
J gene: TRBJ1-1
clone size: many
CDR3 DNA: TGTGCCAGCAGTCACAGGGGGATGAACACTGAAGCTTTCTTT
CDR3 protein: CASSHRGMNTEAFF